This T cell receptor beta chain came from a study of regulatory T cells in long-lasting Graves disease. Findings and limits, study-wide: There were preferences for TRBV28, TRBJ1-2 and TRBJ2-5 in persistent disease.

This CDR3 is 14 amino acids long. Trimming at V came to 2 bases and at J to 5 bases, leaving 5 bases not matched to a gene. The germline V gene encodes CDR1 LGHDT and CDR2 YNNKEL (reference sequence). Construction of TCR beta libraries relied on iRepertoire HTBI primers and on Arm-PCR targeting CDR3 regions. TCRdb used MiXCR to reprocess the multiplex PCR reads, holding one entry per CDR3 protein. There are 350,000 to 400,000 distinct CDR3 sequences in the sample; 15% occur only once, and about a fifth lies in the top ten. Noted time point: newly diagnosed GD, antithyroid drugs for less than 3 months. There was RNA extracted from PBMCs, and the TCR library was made from it. At least ten counts were recorded for this clonotype. The antigen is undetermined.

The source material was peripheral blood mononuclear cells (PBMCs), sampled at new diagnosis, from a patient treated with antithyroid drugs. This sequence was found in a female donor with Graves disease. The chain has TRBV3-1 and TRBJ1-1; 7 bases align to TRBD1. The DNA for the CDR3 is TGTGCCAGCAGCCAATGGACAGGTGAAACTGAAGCTTTCTTT. This encodes CASSQWTGETEAFF.